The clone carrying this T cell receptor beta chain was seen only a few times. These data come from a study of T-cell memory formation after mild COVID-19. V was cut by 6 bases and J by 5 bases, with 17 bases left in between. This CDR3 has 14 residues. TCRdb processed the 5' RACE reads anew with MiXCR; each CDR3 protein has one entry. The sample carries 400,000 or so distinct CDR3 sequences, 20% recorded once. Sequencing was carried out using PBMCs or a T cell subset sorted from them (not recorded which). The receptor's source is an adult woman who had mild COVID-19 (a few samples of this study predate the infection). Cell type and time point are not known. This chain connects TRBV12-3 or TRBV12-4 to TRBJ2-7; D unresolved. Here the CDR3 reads CASRSHGRANEQYF. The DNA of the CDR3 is TGTGCCAGCAGATCACATGGTAGGGCTAACGAGCAGTACTTC.